This record covers a single T cell receptor (beta chain). The sample comes from a study of shared clonotypes between healthy human individuals. Study processing details: Filtering differed for immunoSEQ, which gave only junction sequences without quality scores. Libraries were prepared by immunoSEQ multiplex PCR; TCRdb keeps only in-frame clonotypes and omits some of them. V, J and clone size are those of that table, while D and trimming were read from the DNA. This table holds 550,000 to 850,000 clones, approximately 79% found once. The V segment lost 5 bases and the J segment 2 bases; nucleotides outside the gene matches: 18. The CDR3 runs 19 residues. Germline-derived CDR1 and CDR2 are GTSNPN and SVGIG (reference sequence). From CD4+ cells came CD45RA+ naive and CD45RA-negative memory subsets.

What was sequenced was memory CD4+ T cells sorted from blood. The subset here: CD45RA-negative fraction. The chain recombines TRBV30 with TRBJ2-3; 11 nucleotides agree with TRBD1. This TCR was recovered from a woman in her twenties or thirties in good health. The CDR3 DNA sequence: TGTGCCTGGGGATTGAGGACAGGGGGCGGTGCGGGAGCCACAGATACGCAGTATTTT. Amino acids: CAWGLRTGGGAGATDTQYF.